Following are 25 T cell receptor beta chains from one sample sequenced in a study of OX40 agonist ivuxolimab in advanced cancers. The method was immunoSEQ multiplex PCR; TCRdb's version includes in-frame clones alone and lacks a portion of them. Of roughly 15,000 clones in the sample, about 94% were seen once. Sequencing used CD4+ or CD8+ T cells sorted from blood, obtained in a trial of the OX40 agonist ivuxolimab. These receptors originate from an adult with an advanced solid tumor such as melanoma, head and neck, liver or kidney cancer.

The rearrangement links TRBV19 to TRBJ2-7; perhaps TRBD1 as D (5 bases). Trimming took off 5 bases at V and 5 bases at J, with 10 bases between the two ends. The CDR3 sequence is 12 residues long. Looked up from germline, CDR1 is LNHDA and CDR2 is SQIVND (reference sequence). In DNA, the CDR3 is TGTGCCAGTAGTCCGCAGGGCGACGAGCAGTACTTC. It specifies CASSPQGDEQYF.

For the CDR3, the DNA is TGTGCCAGCAGCTTAGTTATGGGCGAGCAGCCCCAGCATTTT. Its translation: CASSLVMGEQPQHF. The genes are TRBV7-9 and TRBJ1-5; D is unclear. The CDR3 totals 14 residues. Trimming removed 1 base at V and 7 bases at J, with 11 bases between. Germline CDR1 reads SEHNR; CDR2 reads FQNEAQ (reference sequence). The whole variable domain, remainder taken from reference TRBV7-9 and TRBJ1-5, is DTGVSQNPRHKITKRGQNVTFRCDPISEHNRLYWYRQTLGQGPEFLTYFQNEAQLEKSRLLSDRFSAERPKGSFSTLEIQRTEQGDSAMYLCASSLVMGEQPQHFGDGTRLSIL.

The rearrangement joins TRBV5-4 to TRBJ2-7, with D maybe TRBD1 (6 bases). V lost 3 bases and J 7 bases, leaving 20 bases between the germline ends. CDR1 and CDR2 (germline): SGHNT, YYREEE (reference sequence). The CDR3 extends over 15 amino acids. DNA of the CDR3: TGTGCCAGCAGCTCGCCGGGACACCCCGCTGGGGAGCAGTACTTC. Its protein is CASSSPGHPAGEQYF.

This CDR3 is CASSFSRGTGELFF. The CDR3 DNA sequence: TGTGCCAGCAGTTTTAGCCGGGGAACCGGGGAGCTGTTTTTT. The chain is built from TRBV28 and TRBJ2-2, with D possibly matching TRBD2 (5 bases). The ends were cut back, 3 bases at V and 5 bases at J, with 10 bases in the middle. Germline lookup yields CDR1 MDHEN and CDR2 SYDVKM. CDR3 length: 14 amino acids.

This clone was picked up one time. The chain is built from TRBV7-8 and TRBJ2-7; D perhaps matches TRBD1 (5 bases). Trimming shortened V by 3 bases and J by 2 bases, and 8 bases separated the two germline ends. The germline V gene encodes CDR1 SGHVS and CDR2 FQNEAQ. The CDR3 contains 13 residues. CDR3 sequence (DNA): TGTGCCAGCAGCTTTTCACAGGCCTACGAGCAGTACTTC. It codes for CASSFSQAYEQYF.

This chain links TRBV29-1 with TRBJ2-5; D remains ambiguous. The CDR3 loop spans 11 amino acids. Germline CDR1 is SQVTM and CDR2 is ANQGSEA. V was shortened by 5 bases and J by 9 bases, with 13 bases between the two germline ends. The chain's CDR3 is CSVLLLGSQYF. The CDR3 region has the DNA TGCAGCGTTCTCCTTCTCGGGTCCCAGTACTTC.

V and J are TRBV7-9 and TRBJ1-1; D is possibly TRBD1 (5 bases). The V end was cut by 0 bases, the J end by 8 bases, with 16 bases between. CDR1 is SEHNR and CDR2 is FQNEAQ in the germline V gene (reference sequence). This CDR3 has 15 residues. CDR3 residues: CASSLAGGWPLEAFF. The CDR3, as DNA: TGTGCCAGCAGCTTAGCGGGGGGGTGGCCCCTAGAAGCTTTCTTT.

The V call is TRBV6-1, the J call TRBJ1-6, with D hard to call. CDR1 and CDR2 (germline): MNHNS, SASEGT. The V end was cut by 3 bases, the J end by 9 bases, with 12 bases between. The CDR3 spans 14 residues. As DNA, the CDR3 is TGTGCCAGCAGTGATAATTGGGCGGCTTCACCCCTCCACTTT. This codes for CASSDNWAASPLHF.

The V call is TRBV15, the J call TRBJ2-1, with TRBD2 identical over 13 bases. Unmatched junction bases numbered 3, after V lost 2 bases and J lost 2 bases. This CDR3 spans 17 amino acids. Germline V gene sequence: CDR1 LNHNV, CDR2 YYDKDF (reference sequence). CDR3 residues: CATSRLGLAGTYNEQFF. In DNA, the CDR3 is TGTGCCACCAGCAGATTGGGACTAGCGGGGACCTACAATGAGCAGTTCTTC.

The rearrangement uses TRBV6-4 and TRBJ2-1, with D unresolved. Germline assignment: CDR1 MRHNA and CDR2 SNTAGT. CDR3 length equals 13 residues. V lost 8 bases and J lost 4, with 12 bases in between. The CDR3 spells CASPGRYYNEQFF. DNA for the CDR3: TGTGCCAGCCCTGGACGATATTACAATGAGCAGTTCTTC.

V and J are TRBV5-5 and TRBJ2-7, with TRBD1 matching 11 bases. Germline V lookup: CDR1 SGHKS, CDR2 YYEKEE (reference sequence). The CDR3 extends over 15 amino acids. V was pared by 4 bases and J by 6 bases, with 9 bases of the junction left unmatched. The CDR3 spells CASSELGQGAGEQYF. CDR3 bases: TGTGCCAGCAGCGAATTAGGACAGGGGGCTGGCGAGCAGTACTTC.

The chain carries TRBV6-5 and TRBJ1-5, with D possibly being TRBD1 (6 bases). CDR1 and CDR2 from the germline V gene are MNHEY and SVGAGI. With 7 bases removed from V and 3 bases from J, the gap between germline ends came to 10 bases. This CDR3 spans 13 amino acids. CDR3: CASTTGINQPQHF. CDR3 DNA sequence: TGTGCCAGCACCACAGGGATCAATCAGCCCCAGCATTTT.

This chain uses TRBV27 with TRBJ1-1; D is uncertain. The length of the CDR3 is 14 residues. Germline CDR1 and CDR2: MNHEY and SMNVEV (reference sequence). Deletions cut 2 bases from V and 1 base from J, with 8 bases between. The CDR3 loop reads CASSLNPGNTEAFF. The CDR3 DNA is TGTGCCAGCAGTTTAAATCCAGGGAACACTGAAGCTTTCTTT.

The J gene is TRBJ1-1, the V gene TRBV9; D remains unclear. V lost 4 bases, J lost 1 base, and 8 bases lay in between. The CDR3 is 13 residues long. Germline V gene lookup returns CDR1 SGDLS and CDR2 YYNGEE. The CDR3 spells CASSPGWNTEAFF. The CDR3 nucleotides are TGTGCCAGCAGCCCCGGTTGGAACACTGAAGCTTTCTTT.

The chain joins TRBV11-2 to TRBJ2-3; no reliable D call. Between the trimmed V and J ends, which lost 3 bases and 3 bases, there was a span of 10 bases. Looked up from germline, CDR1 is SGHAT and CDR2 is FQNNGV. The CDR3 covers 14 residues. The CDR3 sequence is CASSFLGPTDTQYF. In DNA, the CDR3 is TGTGCCAGCAGCTTTTTAGGGCCAACAGATACGCAGTATTTT.

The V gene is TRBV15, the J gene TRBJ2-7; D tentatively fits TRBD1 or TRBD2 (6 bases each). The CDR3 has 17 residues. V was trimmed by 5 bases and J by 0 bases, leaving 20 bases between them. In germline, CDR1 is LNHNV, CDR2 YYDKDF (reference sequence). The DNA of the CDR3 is TGTGCCACCAGCCGGGGGCTACCGCAGGGGAGCTCCTACGAGCAGTACTTC. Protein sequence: CATSRGLPQGSSYEQYF.

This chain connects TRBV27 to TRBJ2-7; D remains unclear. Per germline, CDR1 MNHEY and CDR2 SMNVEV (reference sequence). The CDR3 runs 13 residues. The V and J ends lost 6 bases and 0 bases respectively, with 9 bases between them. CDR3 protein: CASSLTDSYEQYF. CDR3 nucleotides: TGTGCCAGCAGCCTTACAGACTCCTACGAGCAGTACTTC.

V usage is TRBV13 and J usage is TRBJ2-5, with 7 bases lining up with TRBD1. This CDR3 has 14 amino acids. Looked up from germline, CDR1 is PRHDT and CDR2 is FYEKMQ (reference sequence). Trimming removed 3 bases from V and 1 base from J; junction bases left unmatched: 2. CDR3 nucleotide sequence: TGTGCCAGCAGCTTCCGGGACAGCCAAGAGACCCAGTACTTC. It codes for CASSFRDSQETQYF. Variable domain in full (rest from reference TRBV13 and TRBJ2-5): AAGVIQSPRHLIKEKRETATLKCYPIPRHDTVYWYQQGPGQDPQFLISFYEKMQSDKGSIPDRFSAQQFSDYHSELNMSSLELGDSALYFCASSFRDSQETQYFGPGTRLLVL.

The CDR3 protein is CASRTTTGGDTEAFF. In DNA, the CDR3 is TGTGCCAGTCGGACAACCACCGGCGGGGACACTGAAGCTTTCTTT. V and J are TRBV19 and TRBJ1-1; D is possibly TRBD1 (5 bases). With 8 bases removed from V and 3 bases from J, the gap between germline ends came to 19 bases. The CDR3 loop spans 15 amino acids. CDR1 and CDR2 (germline): LNHDA, SQIVND (reference sequence).

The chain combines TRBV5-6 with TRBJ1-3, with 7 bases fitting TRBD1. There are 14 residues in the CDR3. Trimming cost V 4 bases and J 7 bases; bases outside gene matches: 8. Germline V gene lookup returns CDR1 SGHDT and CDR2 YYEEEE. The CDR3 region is CASSPQTGLNTIYF. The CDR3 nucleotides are TGTGCCAGCAGCCCCCAGACAGGGCTCAACACCATATATTTT.

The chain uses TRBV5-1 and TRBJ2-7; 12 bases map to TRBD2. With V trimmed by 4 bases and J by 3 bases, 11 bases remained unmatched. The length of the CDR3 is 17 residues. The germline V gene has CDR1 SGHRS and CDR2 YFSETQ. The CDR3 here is CASSLQRTSGTNYEQYF. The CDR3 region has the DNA TGCGCCAGCAGCCTACAAAGGACTAGCGGGACCAACTACGAGCAGTACTTC.

The CDR3 DNA follows: TGTGCCAGCAGCGCTACCGGGACAGGGGGCGCTGACGGGGAGCTGTTTTTT. Its protein product is CASSATGTGGADGELFF. The chain recombines TRBV9 with TRBJ2-2; 12 bases match TRBD1. This CDR3 contains 17 residues. The V gene's germline CDR1 is SGDLS and CDR2 YYNGEE. V gave up 3 bases and J gave up 7 bases; unmatched junction bases: 10.

CDR3 amino acids: CASSRVLVPEQFF. The CDR3 DNA reads as TGTGCCAGCAGCCGAGTACTAGTGCCTGAGCAGTTCTTC. The J gene is TRBJ2-1, the V gene TRBV28; possible D gene TRBD2, 5 bases. Between the trimmed V and J ends, which lost 6 bases and 9 bases, there was a span of 15 bases. Germline lookup yields CDR1 MDHEN and CDR2 SYDVKM. The CDR3 is 13 amino acids. Looking up the rest from reference TRBV28 and TRBJ2-1 gives the full variable domain: DVKVTQSSRYLVKRTGEKVFLECVQDMDHENMFWYRQDPGLGLRLIYFSYDVKMKEKGDIPEGYSVSREKKERFSLILESASTNQTSMYLCASSRVLVPEQFFGPGTRLTVL.

In DNA form, the CDR3 reads TGCAGCGTTGTAAATCCAAGCTCTGGAAACACCATATATTTT. Protein: CSVVNPSSGNTIYF. The chain joins TRBV29-1 to TRBJ1-3; the D is unclear. The ends were cut back, 4 bases at V and 0 bases at J, with 10 bases in the middle. Germline V gene data show CDR1 as SQVTM and CDR2 as ANQGSEA. The CDR3 contains 14 residues.

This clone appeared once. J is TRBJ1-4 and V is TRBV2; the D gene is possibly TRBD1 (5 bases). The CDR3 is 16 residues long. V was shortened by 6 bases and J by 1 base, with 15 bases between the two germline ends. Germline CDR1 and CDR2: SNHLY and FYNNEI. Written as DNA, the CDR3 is TGTGCCAGCAGGTTGCCAACAGGATTAACTAATGAAAAACTGTTTTTT. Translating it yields CASRLPTGLTNEKLFF.